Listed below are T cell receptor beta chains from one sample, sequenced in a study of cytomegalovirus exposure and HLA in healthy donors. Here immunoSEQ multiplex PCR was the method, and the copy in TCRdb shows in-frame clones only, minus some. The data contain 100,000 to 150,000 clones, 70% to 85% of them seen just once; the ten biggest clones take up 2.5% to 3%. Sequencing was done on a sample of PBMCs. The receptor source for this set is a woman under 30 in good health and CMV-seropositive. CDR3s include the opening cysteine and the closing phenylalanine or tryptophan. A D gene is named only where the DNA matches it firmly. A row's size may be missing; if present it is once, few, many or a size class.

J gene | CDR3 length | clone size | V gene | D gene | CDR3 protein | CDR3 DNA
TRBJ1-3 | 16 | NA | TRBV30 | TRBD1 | CAWPIPGTGNLDTIYF | TGTGCCTGGCCTATTCCCGGGACAGGGAATTTGGACACCATATATTTT
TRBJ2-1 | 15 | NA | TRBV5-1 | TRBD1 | CASTPGGRTGNEQFF | TGCGCCAGCACCCCAGGGGGCAGAACGGGCAATGAGCAGTTCTTC
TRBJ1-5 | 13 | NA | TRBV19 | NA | CASSIVLLQPQHF | TGTGCCAGTAGCATAGTGCTACTCCAGCCCCAGCATTTT
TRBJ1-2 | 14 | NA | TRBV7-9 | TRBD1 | CASIPTGIAAGYTF | TGTGCCAGCATCCCGACAGGGATCGCGGCCGGCTACACCTTC
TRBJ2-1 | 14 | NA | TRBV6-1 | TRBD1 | CASRRTGGLNEQFF | TGTGCCAGCCGAAGGACAGGGGGCTTGAATGAGCAGTTCTTC
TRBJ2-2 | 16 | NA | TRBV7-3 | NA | CASSFPEQGGTGELFF | TGTGCCAGCAGCTTCCCGGAACAGGGTGGCACCGGGGAGCTGTTTTTT
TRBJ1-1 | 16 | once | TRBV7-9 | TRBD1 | CASSLDRGRGNTEAFF | TGTGCCAGCAGCCTGGACAGGGGGAGGGGGAACACTGAAGCTTTCTTT
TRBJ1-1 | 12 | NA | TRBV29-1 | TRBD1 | CSAQGANTEAFF | TGCAGCGCCCAGGGGGCGAACACTGAAGCTTTCTTT
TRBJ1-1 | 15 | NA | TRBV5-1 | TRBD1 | CASSNFGTGDTEAFF | TGCGCCAGCAGCAATTTTGGGACAGGGGACACTGAAGCTTTCTTT
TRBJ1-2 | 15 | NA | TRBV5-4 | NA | CASSLVVRSNYGYTF | TGTGCCAGCAGCTTGGTTGTCAGATCTAACTATGGCTACACCTTC
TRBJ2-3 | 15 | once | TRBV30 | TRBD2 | CAWSGSGGGTDTQYF | TGTGCCTGGAGTGGCAGCGGGGGGGGCACAGATACGCAGTATTTT
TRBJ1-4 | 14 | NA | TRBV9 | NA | CASSVEGLREKLFF | TGTGCCAGCAGCGTCGAGGGTCTACGTGAAAAACTGTTTTTT
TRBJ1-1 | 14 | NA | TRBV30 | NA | CAWSVHQGNTEAFF | TGTGCCTGGAGTGTACATCAGGGAAACACTGAAGCTTTCTTT
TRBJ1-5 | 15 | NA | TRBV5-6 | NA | CASSRNRYSNQPQHF | TGTGCCAGCAGCCGTAACAGGTATAGCAATCAGCCCCAGCATTTT
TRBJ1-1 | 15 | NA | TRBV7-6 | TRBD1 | CASSFTPGQGTEAFF | TGTGCCAGCAGCTTCACTCCGGGACAGGGCACTGAAGCTTTCTTT
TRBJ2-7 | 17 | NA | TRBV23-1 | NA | CASSQSATGNNWDEQYF | TGCGCCAGCAGTCAATCTGCTACAGGGAACAACTGGGACGAGCAGTACTTC
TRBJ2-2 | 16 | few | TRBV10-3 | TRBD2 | CAIGLAGDSNTGELFF | TGTGCCATCGGGCTAGCGGGGGACTCGAACACCGGGGAGCTGTTTTTT
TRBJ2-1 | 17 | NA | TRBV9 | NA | CASSVYDSVSSYNEQFF | TGTGCCAGCAGCGTCTACGATAGCGTGAGCTCCTACAATGAGCAGTTCTTC
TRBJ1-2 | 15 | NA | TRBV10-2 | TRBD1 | CASSENDRGDYGYTF | TGCGCCAGCAGTGAGAATGACAGGGGAGACTATGGCTACACCTTC
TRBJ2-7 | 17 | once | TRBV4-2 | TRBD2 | CASSQPLSGGDSYEQYF | TGTGCCAGCAGCCAACCCCTTTCCGGGGGGGACTCCTACGAGCAGTACTTC
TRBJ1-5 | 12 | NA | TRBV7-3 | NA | CASSLLCQPQHF | TGTGCCAGCAGCTTACTTTGTCAGCCCCAGCATTTT
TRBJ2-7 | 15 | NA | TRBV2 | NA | CASSEARGNPYEQYF | TGTGCCAGCAGTGAAGCGCGAGGGAATCCCTACGAGCAGTACTTC
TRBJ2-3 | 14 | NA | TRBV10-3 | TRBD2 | CATQWTSGEDTQYF | TGTGCCACCCAATGGACTAGCGGGGAGGATACGCAGTATTTT
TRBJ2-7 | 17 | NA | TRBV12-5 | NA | CASGLVLGVGTPGEQYF | TGTGCTAGTGGTTTGGTACTCGGAGTGGGGACACCAGGCGAGCAGTACTTC
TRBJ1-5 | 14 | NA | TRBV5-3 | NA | CARSLRTIDQPQHF | TGTGCCAGAAGCTTGCGGACAATAGATCAGCCCCAGCATTTT
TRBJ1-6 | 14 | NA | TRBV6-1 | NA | CASSELQTSGTLHF | TGTGCCAGCAGTGAACTACAGACCTCAGGGACCCTCCACTTT
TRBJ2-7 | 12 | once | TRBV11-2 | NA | CASSLGTTEQYF | TGTGCCAGCAGCTTAGGGACAACCGAGCAGTACTTC